A selection of T cell receptor beta chains follows, all from one sample in a study of PD-1 blockade in classical Hodgkin lymphoma. Assay used: immunoSEQ multiplex PCR; TCRdb lists only in-frame clones, some missing. This table has around 46,000 clones, 85% to 90% appearing once. The specimen was peripheral blood mononuclear cells (PBMCs), collected before the fourth cycle of nivolumab. Every receptor here comes from a human donor with classical Hodgkin lymphoma. Each CDR3 is given with its conserved first and last residue. A D gene is named only where the DNA matches it firmly.

cdr3_aa j_call d_call v_call
CASSPGHLNTEAFF TRBJ1-1 - TRBV5-1
CASSLFAETQYF TRBJ2-5 - TRBV7-9
CASSIGGGRTSYEQYF TRBJ2-7 - TRBV19
CASSRLGGDTQYF TRBJ2-3 - TRBV7-9
CASSIVLHSNYGYTF TRBJ1-2 - TRBV19
CASTSGETYEQYF TRBJ2-7 - TRBV5-1
CASSLSSDDNEQFF TRBJ2-1 - TRBV7-9
CASSLVSSGQETQYF TRBJ2-5 TRBD2 TRBV5-1
CASSLGLGRQETQYF TRBJ2-5 - TRBV5-8
CASKEQQSTDTQYF TRBJ2-3 - TRBV19
CASSPEAAGLVYEQYF TRBJ2-7 TRBD2 TRBV18
CASSEVQGYEQYF TRBJ2-7 - TRBV6-1
CASSLASRKPQHF TRBJ1-5 - TRBV27
CSVRTGFSSYEQYF TRBJ2-7 TRBD1 TRBV29-1
CASSGTENEKLFF TRBJ1-4 TRBD1 TRBV10-2
CASSMEGTGTGTEAFF TRBJ1-1 TRBD1 TRBV5-6
CASSIDRHDAGANVLTF TRBJ2-6 - TRBV19
CAHSGTVYGYTF TRBJ1-2 TRBD1 TRBV28
CASSMVNQPQHF TRBJ1-5 - TRBV28
CASSLERYEQFF TRBJ2-1 - TRBV13
CASSFGTGGGETQYF TRBJ2-5 TRBD1 TRBV7-6
CASGRGPRFEQYF TRBJ2-7 - TRBV27
CASSRADQETQYF TRBJ2-5 - TRBV5-1
CASSSPQEGGYTF TRBJ1-2 - TRBV7-3
CASSYPPGQGYEQYF TRBJ2-7 TRBD1 TRBV7-2
CASSPEWGRVLEQYF TRBJ2-7 - TRBV5-1
CASKFSAFPGRGKFSYEQYF TRBJ2-7 - TRBV5-8
CASSLAQPYGYTF TRBJ1-2 - TRBV5-4
CASSLSRVSNTMNEQFF TRBJ2-1 - TRBV5-1
CASSLAGTNTEAFF TRBJ1-1 - TRBV6-6
CASSYDRFYEQYF TRBJ2-7 - TRBV6-6
CASSLESGGHHGYTF TRBJ1-2 - TRBV5-4
CASSLNSGALNEQFF TRBJ2-1 TRBD2 TRBV5-4
CASSAELGTDYEQYF TRBJ2-7 - TRBV5-6
CASSLGRWGYTDTQYF TRBJ2-3 - TRBV5-6
CASSLAWEGSATNEKLFF TRBJ1-4 - TRBV5-1